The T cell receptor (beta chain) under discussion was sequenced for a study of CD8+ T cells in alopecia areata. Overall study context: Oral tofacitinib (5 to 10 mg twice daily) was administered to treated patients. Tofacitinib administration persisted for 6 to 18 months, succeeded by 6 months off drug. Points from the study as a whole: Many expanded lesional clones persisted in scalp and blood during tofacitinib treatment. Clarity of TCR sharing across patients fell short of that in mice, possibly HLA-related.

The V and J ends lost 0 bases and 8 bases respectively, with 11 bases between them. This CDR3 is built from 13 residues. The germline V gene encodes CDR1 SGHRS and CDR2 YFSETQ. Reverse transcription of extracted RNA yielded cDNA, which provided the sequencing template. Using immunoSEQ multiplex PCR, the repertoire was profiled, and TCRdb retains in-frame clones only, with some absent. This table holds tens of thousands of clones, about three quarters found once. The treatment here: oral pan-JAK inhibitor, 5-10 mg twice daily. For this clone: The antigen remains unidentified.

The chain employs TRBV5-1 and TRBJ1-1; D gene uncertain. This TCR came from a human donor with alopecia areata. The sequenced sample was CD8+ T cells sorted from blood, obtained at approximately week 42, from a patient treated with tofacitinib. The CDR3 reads CASSLVGSAEAFF. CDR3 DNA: TGCGCCAGCAGCTTGGTCGGGAGCGCCGAAGCTTTCTTT.